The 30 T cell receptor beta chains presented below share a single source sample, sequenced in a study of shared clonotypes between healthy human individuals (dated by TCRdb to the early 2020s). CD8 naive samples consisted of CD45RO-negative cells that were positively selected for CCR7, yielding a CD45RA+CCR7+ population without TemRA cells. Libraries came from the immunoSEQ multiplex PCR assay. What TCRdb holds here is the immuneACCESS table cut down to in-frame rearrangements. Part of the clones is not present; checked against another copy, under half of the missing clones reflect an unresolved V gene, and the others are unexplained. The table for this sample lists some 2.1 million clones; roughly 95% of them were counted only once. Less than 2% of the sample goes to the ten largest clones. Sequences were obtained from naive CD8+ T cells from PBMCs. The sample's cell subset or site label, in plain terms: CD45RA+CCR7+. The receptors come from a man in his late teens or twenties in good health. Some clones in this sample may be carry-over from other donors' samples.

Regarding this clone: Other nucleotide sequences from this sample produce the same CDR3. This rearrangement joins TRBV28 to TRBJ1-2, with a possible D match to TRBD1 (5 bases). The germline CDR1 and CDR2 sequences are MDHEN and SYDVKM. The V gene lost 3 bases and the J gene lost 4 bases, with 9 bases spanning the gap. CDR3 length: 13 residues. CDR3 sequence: CASSFSGGYGYTF. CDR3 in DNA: TGTGCCAGCAGTTTTTCGGGGGGCTATGGCTACACCTTC.

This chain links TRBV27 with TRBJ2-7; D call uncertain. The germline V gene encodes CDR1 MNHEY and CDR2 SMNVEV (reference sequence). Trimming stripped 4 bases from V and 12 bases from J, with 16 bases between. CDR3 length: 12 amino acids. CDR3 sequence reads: CASSSTGFDTYF. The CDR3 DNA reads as TGTGCCAGCAGTTCCACCGGGTTCGATACGTACTTC.

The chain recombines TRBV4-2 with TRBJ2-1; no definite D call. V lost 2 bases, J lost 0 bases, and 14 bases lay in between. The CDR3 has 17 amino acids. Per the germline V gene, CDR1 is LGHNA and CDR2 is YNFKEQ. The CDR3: CASSQPLQLSSYNEQFF. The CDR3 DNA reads TGTGCCAGCAGCCAACCTCTGCAGCTGAGCTCCTACAATGAGCAGTTCTTC.

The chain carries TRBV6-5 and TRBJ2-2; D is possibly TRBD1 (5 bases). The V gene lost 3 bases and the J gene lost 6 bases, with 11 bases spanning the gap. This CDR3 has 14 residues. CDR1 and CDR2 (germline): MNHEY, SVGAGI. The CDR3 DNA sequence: TGTGCCAGCAGTTATGGGGCGTCAGCCGGGGAGCTGTTTTTT. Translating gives CASSYGASAGELFF.

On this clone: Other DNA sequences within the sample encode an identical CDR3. CDR3 loop: CASSVGSGSYEQYF. DNA for the CDR3: TGTGCCAGCAGCGTCGGTAGCGGGAGCTACGAGCAGTACTTC. The rearrangement joins TRBV9 to TRBJ2-7; TRBD2 aligns across 9 bases. V was clipped by 2 bases and J by 3 bases; unmatched bases: 3. This CDR3 has 14 amino acids. Germline CDR1 SGDLS, CDR2 YYNGEE.

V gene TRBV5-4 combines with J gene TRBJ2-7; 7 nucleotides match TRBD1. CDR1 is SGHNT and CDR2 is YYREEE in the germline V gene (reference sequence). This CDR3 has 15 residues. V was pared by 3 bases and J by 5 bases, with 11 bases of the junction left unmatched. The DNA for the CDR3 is TGTGCCAGCAGCTACCCCGCATTGACAGGGAACGAGCAGTACTTC. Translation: CASSYPALTGNEQYF.

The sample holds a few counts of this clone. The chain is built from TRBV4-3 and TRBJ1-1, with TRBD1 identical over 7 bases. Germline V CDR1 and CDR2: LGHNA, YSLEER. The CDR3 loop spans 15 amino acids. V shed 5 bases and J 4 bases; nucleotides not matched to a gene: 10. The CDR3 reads CASSGTAGVGTEAFF. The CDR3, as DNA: TGCGCCAGCAGCGGGACAGCGGGGGTAGGCACTGAAGCTTTCTTT.

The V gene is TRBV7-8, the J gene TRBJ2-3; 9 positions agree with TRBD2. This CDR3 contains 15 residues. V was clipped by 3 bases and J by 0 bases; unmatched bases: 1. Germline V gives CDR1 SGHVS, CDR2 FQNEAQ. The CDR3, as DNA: TGTGCCAGCAGCTTTCTAGCGGGGAGCACAGATACGCAGTATTTT. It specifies CASSFLAGSTDTQYF.

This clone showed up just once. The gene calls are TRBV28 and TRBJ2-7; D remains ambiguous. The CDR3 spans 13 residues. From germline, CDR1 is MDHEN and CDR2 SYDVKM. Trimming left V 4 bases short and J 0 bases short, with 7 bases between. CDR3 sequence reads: CASSSKSSYEQYF. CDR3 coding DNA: TGTGCCAGCAGTTCCAAAAGCTCCTACGAGCAGTACTTC. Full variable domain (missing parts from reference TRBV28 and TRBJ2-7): DVKVTQSSRYLVKRTGEKVFLECVQDMDHENMFWYRQDPGLGLRLIYFSYDVKMKEKGDIPEGYSVSREKKERFSLILESASTNQTSMYLCASSSKSSYEQYFGPGTRLTVT.

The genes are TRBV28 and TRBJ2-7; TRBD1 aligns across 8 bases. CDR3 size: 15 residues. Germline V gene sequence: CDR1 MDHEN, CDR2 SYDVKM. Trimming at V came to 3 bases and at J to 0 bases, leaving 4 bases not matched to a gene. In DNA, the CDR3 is TGTGCCAGCAGTTTCCTGACAGGGGACTCCTACGAGCAGTACTTC. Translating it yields CASSFLTGDSYEQYF.

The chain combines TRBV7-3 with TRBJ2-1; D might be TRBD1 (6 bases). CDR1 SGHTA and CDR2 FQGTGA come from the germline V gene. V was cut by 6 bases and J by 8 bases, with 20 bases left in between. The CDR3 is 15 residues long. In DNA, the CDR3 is TGTGCCAGCAGTCCTAACAGGGCCGCCCTCTATGAGCAGTTCTTC. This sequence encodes CASSPNRAALYEQFF. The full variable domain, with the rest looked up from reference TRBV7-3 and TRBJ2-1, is GAGVSQTPSNKVTEKGKYVELRCDPISGHTALYWYRQSLGQGPEFLIYFQGTGAADDSGLPNDRFFAVRPEGSVSTLKIQRTERGDSAVYLCASSPNRAALYEQFFGPGTRLTVL.

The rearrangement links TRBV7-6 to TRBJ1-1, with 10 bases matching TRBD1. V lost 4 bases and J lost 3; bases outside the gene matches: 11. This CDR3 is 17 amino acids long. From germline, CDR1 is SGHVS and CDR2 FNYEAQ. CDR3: CASSWDRGAPTDTEAFF. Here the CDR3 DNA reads TGTGCCAGCAGCTGGGACAGGGGCGCGCCTACGGACACTGAAGCTTTCTTT.

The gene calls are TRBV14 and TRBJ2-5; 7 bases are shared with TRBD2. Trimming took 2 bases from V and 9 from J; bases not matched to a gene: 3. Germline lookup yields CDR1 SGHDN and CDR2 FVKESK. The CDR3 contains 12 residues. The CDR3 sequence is CASSQLRGAQYF. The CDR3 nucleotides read TGTGCCAGCAGCCAACTCCGGGGGGCCCAGTACTTC.

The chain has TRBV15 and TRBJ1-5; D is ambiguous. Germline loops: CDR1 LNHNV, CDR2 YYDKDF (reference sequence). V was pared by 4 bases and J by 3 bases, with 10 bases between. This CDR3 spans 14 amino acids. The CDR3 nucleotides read TGTGCCACCAGCAAAGACAAAACCAATCAGCCCCAGCATTTT. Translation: CATSKDKTNQPQHF.

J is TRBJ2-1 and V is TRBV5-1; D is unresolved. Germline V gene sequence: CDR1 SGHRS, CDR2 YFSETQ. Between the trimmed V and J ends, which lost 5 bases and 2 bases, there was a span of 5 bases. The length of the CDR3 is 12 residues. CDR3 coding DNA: TGCGCCAGCAGGTCGGCCTACAATGAGCAGTTCTTC. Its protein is CASRSAYNEQFF. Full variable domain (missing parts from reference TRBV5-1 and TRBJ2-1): KAGVTQTPRYLIKTRGQQVTLSCSPISGHRSVSWYQQTPGQGLQFLFEYFSETQRNKGNFPGRFSGRQFSNSRSEMNVSTLELGDSALYLCASRSAYNEQFFGPGTRLTVL.

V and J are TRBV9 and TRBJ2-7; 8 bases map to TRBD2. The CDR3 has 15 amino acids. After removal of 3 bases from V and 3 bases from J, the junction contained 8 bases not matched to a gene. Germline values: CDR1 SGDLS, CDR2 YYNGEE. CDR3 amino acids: CASSAGGTNIYEQYF. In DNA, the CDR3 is TGTGCCAGCAGCGCGGGGGGGACTAATATCTACGAGCAGTACTTC.

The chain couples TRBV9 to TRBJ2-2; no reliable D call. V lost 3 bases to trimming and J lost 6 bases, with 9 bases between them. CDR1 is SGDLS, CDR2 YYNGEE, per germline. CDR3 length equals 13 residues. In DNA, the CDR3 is TGTGCCAGCAGCGATACAGACCCCGGGGAGCTGTTTTTT. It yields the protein CASSDTDPGELFF.

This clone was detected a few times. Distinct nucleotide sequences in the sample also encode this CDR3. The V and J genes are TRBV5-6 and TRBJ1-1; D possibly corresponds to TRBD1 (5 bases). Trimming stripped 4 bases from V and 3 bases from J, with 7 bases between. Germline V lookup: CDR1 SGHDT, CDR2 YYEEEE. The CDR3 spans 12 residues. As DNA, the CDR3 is TGTGCCAGCAGCCAGGGTGACACTGAAGCTTTCTTT. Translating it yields CASSQGDTEAFF.

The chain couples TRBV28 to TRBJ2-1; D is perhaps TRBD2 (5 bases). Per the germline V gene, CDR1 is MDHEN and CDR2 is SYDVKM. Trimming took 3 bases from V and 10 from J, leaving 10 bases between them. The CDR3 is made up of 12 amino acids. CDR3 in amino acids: CASSLRAEEQFF. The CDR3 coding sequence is TGTGCCAGCAGTTTGAGGGCTGAGGAGCAGTTCTTC.

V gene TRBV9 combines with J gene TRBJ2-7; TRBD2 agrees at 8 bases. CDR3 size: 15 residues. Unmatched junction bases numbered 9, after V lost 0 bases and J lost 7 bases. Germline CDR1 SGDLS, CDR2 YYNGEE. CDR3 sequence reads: CASSVVGGRSEEQYF. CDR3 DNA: TGTGCCAGCAGCGTAGTAGGCGGGAGGTCCGAGGAGCAGTACTTC.

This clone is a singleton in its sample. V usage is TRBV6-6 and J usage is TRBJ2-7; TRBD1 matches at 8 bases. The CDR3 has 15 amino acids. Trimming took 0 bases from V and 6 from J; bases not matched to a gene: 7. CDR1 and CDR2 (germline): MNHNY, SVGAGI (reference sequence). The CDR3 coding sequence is TGTGCCAGCAGTTACTCCCCGGGACAGGTATTCGAGCAGTACTTC. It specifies CASSYSPGQVFEQYF.

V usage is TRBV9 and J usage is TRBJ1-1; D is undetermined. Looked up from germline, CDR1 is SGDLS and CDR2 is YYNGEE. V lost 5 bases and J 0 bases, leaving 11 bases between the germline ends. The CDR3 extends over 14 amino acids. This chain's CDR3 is CASSSGELNTEAFF. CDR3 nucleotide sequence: TGTGCCAGCAGTAGCGGGGAGTTGAACACTGAAGCTTTCTTT. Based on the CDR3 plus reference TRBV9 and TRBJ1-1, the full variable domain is DSGVTQTPKHLITATGQRVTLRCSPRSGDLSVYWYQQSLDQGLQFLIQYYNGEERAKGNILERFSAQQFPDLHSELNLSSLELGDSALYFCASSSGELNTEAFFGQGTRLTVV.

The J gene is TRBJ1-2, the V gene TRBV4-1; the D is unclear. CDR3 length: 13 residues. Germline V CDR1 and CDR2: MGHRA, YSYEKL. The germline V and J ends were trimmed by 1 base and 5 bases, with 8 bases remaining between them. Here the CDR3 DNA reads TGCGCCAGCAGCCAAGTTAACAGTTATGGCTACACCTTC. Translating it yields CASSQVNSYGYTF.

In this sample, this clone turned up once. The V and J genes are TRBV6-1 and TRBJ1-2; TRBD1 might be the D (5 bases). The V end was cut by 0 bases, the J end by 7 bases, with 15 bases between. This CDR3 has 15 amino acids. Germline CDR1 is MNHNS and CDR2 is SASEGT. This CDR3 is CASSEARTGGFGYTF. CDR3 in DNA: TGTGCCAGCAGTGAAGCGCGAACGGGGGGTTTTGGCTACACCTTC.

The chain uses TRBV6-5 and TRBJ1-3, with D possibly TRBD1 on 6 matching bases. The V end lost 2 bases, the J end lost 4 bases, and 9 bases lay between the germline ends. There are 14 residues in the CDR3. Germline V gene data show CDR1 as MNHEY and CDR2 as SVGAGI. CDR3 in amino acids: CASSYGTQGNTIYF. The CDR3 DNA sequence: TGTGCCAGCAGTTACGGGACACAAGGAAACACCATATATTTT.

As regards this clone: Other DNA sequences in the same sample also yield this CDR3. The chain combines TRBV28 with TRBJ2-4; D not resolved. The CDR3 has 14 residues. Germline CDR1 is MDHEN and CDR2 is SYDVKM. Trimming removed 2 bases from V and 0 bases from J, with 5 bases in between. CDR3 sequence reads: CASSLILAKNIQYF. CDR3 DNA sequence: TGTGCCAGCAGTTTAATTTTAGCCAAAAACATTCAGTACTTC.

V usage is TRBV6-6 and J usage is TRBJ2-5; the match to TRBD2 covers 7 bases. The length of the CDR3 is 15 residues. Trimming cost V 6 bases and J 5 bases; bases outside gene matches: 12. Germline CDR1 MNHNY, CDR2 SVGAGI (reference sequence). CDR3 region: CASSLALAPPETQYF. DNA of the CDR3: TGTGCCAGCAGCCTAGCACTAGCGCCCCCGGAGACCCAGTACTTC.

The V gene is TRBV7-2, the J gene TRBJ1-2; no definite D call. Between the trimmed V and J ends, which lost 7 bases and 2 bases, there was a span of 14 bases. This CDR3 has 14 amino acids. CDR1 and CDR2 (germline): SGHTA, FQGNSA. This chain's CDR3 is CASTSGGANYGYTF. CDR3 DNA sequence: TGTGCCAGCACCTCCGGCGGAGCAAACTATGGCTACACCTTC.

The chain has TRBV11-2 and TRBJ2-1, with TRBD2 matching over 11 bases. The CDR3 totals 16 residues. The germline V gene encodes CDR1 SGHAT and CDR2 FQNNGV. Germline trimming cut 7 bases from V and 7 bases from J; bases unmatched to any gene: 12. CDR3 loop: CASNPFTSGSGNEQFF. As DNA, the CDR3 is TGTGCCAGCAACCCTTTTACTAGCGGGAGTGGGAATGAGCAGTTCTTC.

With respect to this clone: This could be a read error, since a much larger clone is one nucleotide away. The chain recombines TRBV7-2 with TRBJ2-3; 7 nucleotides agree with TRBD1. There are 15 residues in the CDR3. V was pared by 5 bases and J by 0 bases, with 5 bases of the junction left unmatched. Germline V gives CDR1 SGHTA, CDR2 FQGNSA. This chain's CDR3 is CASSPGQTSTDTQYF. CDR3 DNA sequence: TGTGCCAGCAGCCCGGGACAGACTAGCACAGATACGCAGTATTTT. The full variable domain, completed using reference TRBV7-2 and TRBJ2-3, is GAGVSQSPSNKVTEKGKDVELRCDPISGHTALYWYRQSLGQGLEFLIYFQGNSAPDKSGLPSDRFSAERTGGSVSTLTIQRTQQEDSAVYLCASSPGQTSTDTQYFGPGTRLTVL.